Below are 17 T cell receptor beta chains sequenced from a single sample in a study of blood T cells in healthy people across ages. Sample-barcoded 5' priming and a J-beta primer mix drove a second PCR of about 7 to 11 cycles. TCRdb used MiXCR to reprocess the 5' RACE reads, holding one entry per CDR3 protein. The sample consists of approximately 880,000 distinct CDR3 sequences, roughly 48% of them appearing once. The specimen was blood. All receptors come from a man younger than 40 in good health.

This clonotype appeared many times. The chain is built from TRBV2 and TRBJ2-7, with 8 bases identical to TRBD1. Germline CDR1 and CDR2: SNHLY and FYNNEI. This CDR3 is built from 14 residues. V dropped 3 bases and J dropped 6; count of bases not matched to a gene: 7. CDR3 DNA: TGTGCCAGCAGTGAGGCTTCCAGGGGGCGCGAGCAGTACTTC. Protein: CASSEASRGREQYF.

CDR3 sequence: CSASGTSGRDTQYF. CDR3 in DNA: TGCAGTGCTTCCGGGACTAGCGGTCGAGATACGCAGTATTTT. This chain connects TRBV20-1 to TRBJ2-3, with 11 bases aligning to TRBD2. V lost 5 bases, J lost 5 bases, and 6 bases stayed unmatched. The CDR3 contains 14 residues. CDR1 DFQATT and CDR2 SNEGSKA come from the germline V gene (reference sequence).

The chain carries TRBV10-3 and TRBJ2-2; TRBD2 matches at 8 bases. The germline V gene encodes CDR1 ENHRY and CDR2 SYGVKD. Trimming at V came to 3 bases and at J to 0 bases, leaving 3 bases not matched to a gene. The CDR3 extends over 16 amino acids. The CDR3 loop reads CAISELAVSNTGELFF. The CDR3 region has the DNA TGTGCCATCAGTGAACTAGCGGTGTCGAACACCGGGGAGCTGTTTTTT.

The chain has TRBV7-9 and TRBJ1-4; D is ambiguous. This CDR3 is built from 14 residues. V was clipped by 3 bases and J by 8 bases, with 13 bases between them. Germline assignment: CDR1 SEHNR and CDR2 FQNEAQ (reference sequence). This chain's CDR3 is CASSFKDRGEKLFF. Written as DNA, the CDR3 is TGTGCCAGCAGCTTCAAGGACCGAGGCGAAAAACTGTTTTTT.

This rearrangement joins TRBV15 to TRBJ2-2; D possibly uses TRBD1 or TRBD2 (5 bases each). Germline V gene data show CDR1 as LNHNV and CDR2 as YYDKDF (reference sequence). This CDR3 contains 13 residues. Between the trimmed V and J ends, which lost 3 bases and 7 bases, there was a span of 9 bases. CDR3 region: CATSSGGIGELFF. CDR3 DNA: TGTGCCACCAGCAGTGGGGGAATCGGGGAGCTGTTTTTT.

This chain connects TRBV7-8 to TRBJ2-1; D gene unclear. Germline-derived CDR1 and CDR2 are SGHVS and FQNEAQ. The V end was cut by 4 bases, the J end by 1 base, with 11 bases between. The CDR3 consists of 15 residues. The CDR3 loop is CASSSIGKSYNEQFF. For the CDR3, the DNA is TGTGCCAGCAGCTCGATAGGGAAGTCCTACAATGAGCAGTTCTTC.

V and J are TRBV4-1 and TRBJ1-1; D might be TRBD1 (6 bases). V lost 3 bases to trimming and J lost 0 bases, with 11 bases between them. Germline lookup yields CDR1 MGHRA and CDR2 YSYEKL. This CDR3 comprises 15 residues. CDR3 DNA sequence: TGCGCCAGCAGCCAGACGGACAGTCTGAACACTGAAGCTTTCTTT. Translated: CASSQTDSLNTEAFF.

There are many counts of this clonotype. The junction does not match germline at one end; this may be a read error. This chain connects TRBV3-1 to TRBJ2-7; 7 bases map to TRBD1. This CDR3 is built from 14 residues. Looked up from germline, CDR1 is LGHDT and CDR2 is YNNKEL (reference sequence). The CDR3 DNA follows: TGCGCCAGCAGCCAAGGGACAGTCTCCTACGAGCAGTACTTC. Its protein is CASSQGTVSYEQYF.

The sample holds a few counts of this clonotype. DNA for the CDR3: TGTGCCAGCAGTGAATATGGAGGACGGGAGACCCAGTACTTC. Its translation: CASSEYGGRETQYF. The chain links TRBV6-1 to TRBJ2-5, with a possible D match to TRBD2 (5 bases). Germline CDR1 is MNHNS and CDR2 is SASEGT. The ends were cut back, 2 bases at V and 5 bases at J, with 12 bases in the middle. The length of the CDR3 is 14 residues.

V is TRBV3-1 and J is TRBJ1-6; 8 bases are a match to TRBD1. After removal of 1 base from V and 9 bases from J, the junction contained 5 bases not matched to a gene. The V gene's germline CDR1 is LGHDT and CDR2 YNNKEL (reference sequence). The CDR3 totals 15 residues. The CDR3 sequence: CASSQVVTGGSPLHF. The CDR3 region has the DNA TGTGCCAGCAGCCAAGTGGTTACAGGGGGTTCACCCCTCCACTTT.

The genes are TRBV3-1 and TRBJ2-7; D not resolved. CDR1 LGHDT and CDR2 YNNKEL come from the germline V gene (reference sequence). V lost 0 bases and J lost 10, with 10 bases in between. CDR3 length: 12 residues. CDR3 DNA sequence: TGTGCCAGCAGCCAAGATCTTGTAAGTCAGTACTTC. It encodes CASSQDLVSQYF.

This clonotype turned up a few times. The chain employs TRBV29-1 and TRBJ1-5; TRBD1 might be the D (5 bases). The ends were cut back, 4 bases at V and 4 bases at J, with 14 bases in the middle. This CDR3 spans 14 amino acids. Germline V gene lookup returns CDR1 SQVTM and CDR2 ANQGSEA. The CDR3 DNA sequence: TGCAGCGTTGTTACAGGACCGTCTAATCAGCCCCAGCATTTT. Translating gives CSVVTGPSNQPQHF.

Notes on this clonotype: The junction does not match germline at one end; this may be a read error. The chain carries TRBV6-5 and TRBJ1-2; weak D call: TRBD1 (5 bases). This CDR3 region has 13 residues. Germline V CDR1 and CDR2: MNHEY, SVGAGI. Written as DNA, the CDR3 is TGTGCTAGCAGTTATGCGCGGGGGTTCGGCTACACCTTC. This sequence encodes CASSYARGFGYTF.

In this sample, this clonotype turned up a few times. The chain links TRBV12-3 or TRBV12-4 to TRBJ1-1; 8 nucleotides agree with TRBD1. This CDR3 comprises 15 residues. V was pared by 5 bases and J by 5 bases, with 10 bases of the junction left unmatched. The CDR3 sequence: CASSTQGASGTEAFF. The CDR3 DNA follows: TGTGCCAGCAGTACCCAGGGGGCTTCGGGGACTGAAGCTTTCTTT.

This clonotype was observed many times. The rearrangement uses TRBV4-3 and TRBJ1-4; D is possibly TRBD1 (5 bases). Trimming pared 0 bases from V and 7 bases from J, leaving 15 bases between. The CDR3 loop spans 16 amino acids. CDR1 is LGHNA and CDR2 is YSLEER in the germline V gene. DNA for the CDR3: TGCGCCAGCAGCCAAGATGCAAGGGGAGGAGGTGAAAAACTGTTTTTT. Its translation: CASSQDARGGGEKLFF.

A few counts support this clonotype. This chain uses TRBV20-1 with TRBJ2-1, with 15 bases that match TRBD2. The CDR3 consists of 11 residues. The V gene end was trimmed by 5 bases and the J gene end by 14 bases; junction bases not matched to a gene: 1. Germline CDR1 DFQATT, CDR2 SNEGSKA (reference sequence). This CDR3 is CSAGTSGGKFF. The CDR3 coding sequence is TGCAGTGCTGGGACTAGCGGGGGGAAGTTCTTC.

This clonotype was observed a few times. J is TRBJ1-5 and V is TRBV20-1; D remains unclear. Trimming pared 5 bases from V and 2 bases from J, leaving 7 bases between. The CDR3 covers 12 residues. Germline V gene lookup returns CDR1 DFQATT and CDR2 SNEGSKA (reference sequence). CDR3 DNA sequence: TGCAGTGCTCAGGACGGCAATCAGCCCCAGCATTTT. Protein: CSAQDGNQPQHF.